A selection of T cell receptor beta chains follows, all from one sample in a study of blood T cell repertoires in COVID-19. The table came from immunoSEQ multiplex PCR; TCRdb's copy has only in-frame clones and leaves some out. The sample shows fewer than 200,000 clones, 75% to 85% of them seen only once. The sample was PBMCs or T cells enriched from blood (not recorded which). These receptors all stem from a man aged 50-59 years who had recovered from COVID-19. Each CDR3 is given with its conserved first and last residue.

CASSAGQPGAYEQYF | TRBV11-3 | 15 | TRBJ2-7
CASSRSRGSYEQYF | TRBV3-1/TRBV3-2 | 14 | TRBJ2-7
CASSFPRVSYEQYF | TRBV28 | 14 | TRBJ2-7
CASSTRQAVPREAFF | TRBV19 | 15 | TRBJ1-1
CASSQDRGLRGYTF | TRBV3-1/TRBV3-2 | 14 | TRBJ1-2
CAISEEGGEQFF | TRBV10-3 | 12 | TRBJ2-1
CASSLASVQNTEAFF | TRBV5-4 | 15 | TRBJ1-1
CASSLDTVVGELFF | TRBV5-1 | 14 | TRBJ2-2
CSVGTGRMGGYTF | TRBV29-1 | 13 | TRBJ1-2
CATSGGQPTKNEQFF | TRBV24-1 | 15 | TRBJ2-1
CASSPSGGYEQYF | TRBV5-1 | 13 | TRBJ2-7
CASSWTGGGTEAFF | TRBV5-1 | 14 | TRBJ1-1
CASSEARRSGNQPQHF | TRBV6-1 | 16 | TRBJ1-5
CASRDRDTGELFF | TRBV2 | 13 | TRBJ2-2
CASSITGFYGYTF | TRBV19 | 13 | TRBJ1-2
CASSLGLQGAGAFF | TRBV7-2 | 14 | TRBJ1-1
CASSLESRDSPLHF | TRBV5-1 | 14 | TRBJ1-6
CASSRWETGTVGNTIYF | TRBV5-1 | 17 | TRBJ1-3
CASSSIGYDGYTF | TRBV7-9 | 13 | TRBJ1-2
CASSPDRYNGNQPQHF | TRBV7-9 | 16 | TRBJ1-5
CASSAQNAPETQYF | TRBV3-1/TRBV3-2 | 14 | TRBJ2-5
CASSQPGAQNTEAFF | TRBV14 | 15 | TRBJ1-1
CASSQVGATEQFF | TRBV4-1 | 13 | TRBJ2-1
CATSRDRPDISGNTIYF | TRBV15 | 17 | TRBJ1-3
CAWSGGVQTQYF | TRBV30 | 12 | TRBJ2-5
CASSVIWTLSNQPQHF | TRBV6-1 | 16 | TRBJ1-5
CASSLTGSLETQYF | TRBV25-1 | 14 | TRBJ2-5
CASSLGANYGYTF | TRBV7-6 | 13 | TRBJ1-2
CASSLRGSYEQYF | TRBV27 | 13 | TRBJ2-7
CASSQGAKGNYGYTF | TRBV7-8 | 15 | TRBJ1-2
CASSLNEAMNTEAFF | TRBV28 | 15 | TRBJ1-1
CASSKNRGLVGTEAFF | TRBV6-4 | 16 | TRBJ1-1